These T cell receptor beta chains were read from a single sample in a study of glioma-infiltrating T cells. MiXCR, run by TCRdb on the multiplex PCR reads, gives a single entry per CDR3 protein. The repertoire has about 130,000 distinct CDR3 sequences, under 25% of them found once; the top ten carry around 28%. Sequenced material: glioma tissue, nonneoplastic brain tissue, or PBMCs (not recorded which). The receptors come from a human donor with low-grade glioma or glioblastoma, undergoing nonglioma brain surgery, or in good health (not recorded which). The CDR3 runs from the conserved cysteine through the conserved F or W. The D gene is left open where the match is weak. The size entry is marked missing in some rows and otherwise reads once, few, many or a size class.

j_call,v_call,clone_size,d_call,cdr3_nt,cdr3_aa
TRBJ2-1,TRBV15,many,TRBD1,TGTGCCACCGACAGGGGAGTGACCTACAATGAGCAGTTCTTC,CATDRGVTYNEQFF
TRBJ2-5,TRBV6-1,many,NA,TGTGCCAGCAGAACGGGACCCAGGGCAGAGACCCAGTACTTC,CASRTGPRAETQYF
TRBJ2-3,TRBV2,many,NA,TGTGCCACTAAGTTGGGGACTCTCCTCCCCACAGATACGCAGTATTTT,CATKLGTLLPTDTQYF
TRBJ2-1,TRBV7-2,few,TRBD2,TGTGCCAGCAGCTTCTTTAGCGGGGGGGGGACCTACAATGAGCAGTTCTTC,CASSFFSGGGTYNEQFF
TRBJ2-5,TRBV24-1,NA,TRBD2,TGTGCCACCAGTGAGCGGGGGACTAGCCGAGGCCAAGAGACCCAGTACTTC,CATSERGTSRGQETQYF
TRBJ1-3,TRBV29-1,few,NA,TGCAGCGCGCTAGTAAATGGAAACACCATATATTTT,CSALVNGNTIYF
TRBJ2-2,TRBV20-1,many,NA,TGCAGTGCCCGACACGGTCAACGGACCAACACCGGGGAGCTGTTTTTT,CSARHGQRTNTGELFF
TRBJ1-6,TRBV20-1,NA,NA,TGCAGTGCTAGGGGGGGCTGGGGTTCACCCCTCCACTTT,CSARGGWGSPLHF
TRBJ2-1,TRBV6-1,once,NA,TGTGCCAGCGGTCCGGGACCGGGATCCTACAATGAGCAGTTCTTC,CASGPGPGSYNEQFF
TRBJ2-5,TRBV20-1,many,NA,TGCAGTGCCTCAGAGACTGGGGGAGAGACCCAGTACTTC,CSASETGGETQYF
TRBJ2-1,TRBV24-1,NA,TRBD2,TGTGCCACCAGTGACTTCGGACTAGCGGGGTACAATGAGCAGTTCTTC,CATSDFGLAGYNEQFF
TRBJ2-1,TRBV20-1,few,TRBD2,TGCAGTGCTAGGCGGCTAGCGGGGGGGGACCCGCCGTTCTTC,CSARRLAGGDPPFF
TRBJ2-1,TRBV6-1,many,NA,TGTGCCAGCAGTTATCAGGGAAACCAACTATACAATGAGCAGTTCTTC,CASSYQGNQLYNEQFF
TRBJ2-3,TRBV6-1,many,TRBD2,TGTGCCAGGATCGAGCGGGGGGGGAGCACAGATACGCAGTATTTT,CARIERGGSTDTQYF
TRBJ2-3,TRBV7-2,NA,TRBD1,TGTGCCAGCAGCCTACTCCGGGACAGGGTGACAGATACGCAGTATTTT,CASSLLRDRVTDTQYF
TRBJ1-5,TRBV19,few,NA,TGTGCCAGTACCAACGGGCTCAATCAGCCCCAGCATTTT,CASTNGLNQPQHF
TRBJ2-2,TRBV6-2/TRBV6-3,NA,TRBD1,TGTGCCAGCAGCACAGGGGGCGGGTTTGGGCTGTTTTTT,CASSTGGGFGLFF
TRBJ2-3,TRBV27,many,TRBD2,TGTGCCAGCAGTCCCCGACTAGCGGGGGGATCAGATACGCAGTATTTT,CASSPRLAGGSDTQYF
TRBJ2-1,TRBV27,many,TRBD2,TGTGCCAGCAAACTATTAGCTAGCGGGGGGTTCTCCTACAATGAGCAGTTCTTC,CASKLLASGGFSYNEQFF
TRBJ2-1,TRBV5-1,few,NA,TGCGCCAGCAGCTTGGGAGGCCGGAATGAGCAGTTCTTC,CASSLGGRNEQFF
TRBJ1-6,TRBV7-6,NA,NA,TGTGCCAGCAGCTTAGACCCCGGGGAAAGCTCCTATAATTCACCCCTCCACTTT,CASSLDPGESSYNSPLHF
TRBJ1-2,TRBV19,few,NA,TGTGCCAGTAGTATTGGGCAGGTCGGCATGGCCTACACCTTC,CASSIGQVGMAYTF
TRBJ2-1,TRBV4-1,NA,TRBD2,TGCGCCAGCAGCCAAGGGACTAGCGGGGGGGCACCCTACAATGGGCAGTTCTTC,CASSQGTSGGAPYNGQFF
TRBJ2-3,TRBV4-1,few,NA,TGCGCCAGCAGCCCCCCAGGGGGGGGTAGCACAGATACGCAGTATTTT,CASSPPGGGSTDTQYF
TRBJ2-1,TRBV7-9,NA,TRBD1,TGTGCCAGCAGCTTGCGGACAGGGGATTACAATGAGCAGTTCTTC,CASSLRTGDYNEQFF
TRBJ2-5,TRBV4-1,few,NA,TGCGCCAGCAGCCAGCTTGGGGGGAACCAAGAGACCCAGTACTTC,CASSQLGGNQETQYF
TRBJ2-3,TRBV4-1,NA,TRBD2,TGCGCCAGCAGCCAAGTAGCGGGGGACACAGATACGCAGTATTTT,CASSQVAGDTDTQYF
TRBJ1-1,TRBV10-3,few,NA,TGTGCCATCAGTGAGTCGGAGTCTGAAGCTTTCTTT,CAISESESEAFF
TRBJ2-2,TRBV20-1,NA,TRBD2,TGCAGTGCTAGAGATTCGGGGGGGGGAGGGACCGGGGAGCTGTTTTTT,CSARDSGGGGTGELFF
TRBJ2-3,TRBV24-1,NA,TRBD1,TGTGCCACCAGTGAGTGGACAGGGGGTTCATATACGAAGTATTTT,CATSEWTGGSYTKYF
TRBJ1-1,TRBV7-9,many,TRBD1,TGTGCCAGCAGCTTTGGGACAGGGCAGCAAGAAGCTTTCTTT,CASSFGTGQQEAFF
TRBJ1-5,TRBV11-2,few,NA,TGTGCCAGCAGCCCCGGGATGCGGGATAGCAATCAGCCCCAGCATTTT,CASSPGMRDSNQPQHF
TRBJ1-2,TRBV25-1,many,TRBD1,TGTGCCAGCAGTGAAGGGGACAGATATGGCTACACCTTC,CASSEGDRYGYTF
TRBJ2-5,TRBV7-9,NA,NA,TGTGCCAGCAGCGCCTCAGTATACCAAGAGACCCAGTACTTC,CASSASVYQETQYF
TRBJ2-1,TRBV24-1,many,TRBD1,TGTGCCACCAGTGGACCGGGACAGGGTCACAATGAGCAGTTCTTC,CATSGPGQGHNEQFF
TRBJ2-1,TRBV11-2,NA,TRBD2,TGTGCCAGCAGCTTAAGGACTAGCGGGGATGATGAGCAGTTCTTC,CASSLRTSGDDEQFF
TRBJ2-3,TRBV5-1,many,NA,TGCGCCAGCAGCCCCCGGCCAGCTAGCACAGATACGCAGTATTTT,CASSPRPASTDTQYF
TRBJ1-5,TRBV19,few,NA,TGTGCCAGTACCCGGGGAGGTAATAGCAATCAGCCCCAGCATTTT,CASTRGGNSNQPQHF
TRBJ2-1,TRBV4-1,few,NA,TGCGCCAGCAGCCAAGTTAGGGACTCCTACAATGAGCAGTTCTTC,CASSQVRDSYNEQFF
TRBJ1-1,TRBV3-1,few,NA,TGTGCCAGCAGCCTCAGAGGGATGAACACTGAAGCTTTCTTT,CASSLRGMNTEAFF
TRBJ1-1,TRBV27,medium-sized,TRBD1,TGTGCCAGCAGTTTGGGTGCCGGACAGGGCGAAGCTTTCTTT,CASSLGAGQGEAFF
TRBJ1-1,TRBV6-1,many,NA,TGTGCCAGCAGTTTACAGCAGAACACTGAAGCTTTCTTT,CASSLQQNTEAFF
TRBJ1-1,TRBV29-1,NA,NA,TGCAGCGTTGAAAATGGGGACACTGAAGCCTTCTTT,CSVENGDTEAFF
TRBJ1-1,TRBV15,many,TRBD1,TGTGCCACCAGCAGATACGGACAGGGGATAATGAACACTGAAGCTTTCTTT,CATSRYGQGIMNTEAFF
TRBJ1-5,TRBV7-2,many,NA,TGTGCCAGCAGCTTTGGCTCAAACAATCAGCCCCAGCATTTT,CASSFGSNNQPQHF
TRBJ1-1,TRBV7-2,many,TRBD1,TGTGCCAGCAGCCGACAGGGAATTCTGCGGACTGAAGCTTTCTTT,CASSRQGILRTEAFF
TRBJ2-1,TRBV6-1,many,NA,TGTGCCAGCAGTGAGGGGGGCTCCTACAATGAGCAGTTCTTC,CASSEGGSYNEQFF
TRBJ2-1,TRBV28,NA,NA,TGTGCCAGCAACAAACCCGGACAGACTTACAATGAGCAGTTCTTC,CASNKPGQTYNEQFF
TRBJ2-6,TRBV7-9,NA,NA,TGTGCCAGCAGCCTCCAAAGGGGGGCCAACGTCCTGACTTTC,CASSLQRGANVLTF
TRBJ2-1,TRBV6-1,few,TRBD2,TGTGCCAGCAGTGAAGGGGGGGGGACCTTCTACAATGAGCAGTTCTTC,CASSEGGGTFYNEQFF